This T cell receptor beta chain was sequenced during a study of blood T cell repertoires in COVID-19 (dated by TCRdb to about 2020). About the study as a whole: The collaborator samples originated in the United States, Italy and Spain and spanned the acute and convalescent phases of COVID-19. The material from the prospective study consisted of cDNA or gDNA derived from T cells, B-cell-depleted T cells, or PBMCs. The dataset comprised deeply sampled blood TCRbeta repertoires from subjects exposed to, actively infected with, or recovered from COVID-19. The repertoires were made available in a free public database intended to serve as a resource for research on the immune response to SARS-CoV-2. Samples came from the ongoing ImmuneRACE study (first 160 participants) plus 1,254 subjects from 6 global collaborators. Sample metadata almost always included a de-identified subject ID, COVID-19 status, age in years and sex. HLA class I and class II types, where available, came from metadata supplied by the sample provider rather than from assay-based typing. What the research found in general, with its limitations: The amount of clinical and demographic metadata varied by source and participant and was provided uncurated.

In the prospective study, participants were roughly 18 to 90 years old, resided in approximately 25 geographic areas of the United States, and were enrolled through a virtual design. Cohort assignment in the prospective study relied on participant-reported clinical history from a screening survey and a study questionnaire. Recovered participants in ImmuneRACE Cohort 3 were defined as having two consecutive negative NP/OP PCR tests, clearance from a healthcare professional, or resolution of symptoms. In the prospective study, whole blood, serum and a nasopharyngeal or oropharyngeal swab were collected from each participant by mobile phlebotomists. Additional blood draws and questionnaires over an approximately 2-month period could optionally be provided by prospective study participants. Before DNA extraction, blood samples from the prospective study were shipped at room temperature or frozen. Comments on this clone: It lacks a known antigen. There are no base qualities to consult, and no much larger clone falls within one base.

TCRbeta CDR3 regions were amplified from genomic DNA by means of the immunoSEQ Assay, a bias-controlled multiplex PCR. As for how the authors treated the data: Within the assay, amplification of reference gene primers was used to estimate how many nucleated cells each sample contained. Sequence reads were collapsed and filtered to measure the absolute abundance of every unique TCRbeta CDR3 rearrangement. Productive Simpson clonality was computed per sample as the square root of Simpson's diversity index over productive rearrangements. This is the immuneACCESS table as TCRdb keeps it, with only in-frame sequences that have V and J called. A part of the clones is gone; compared with another copy, unresolved V genes explain less than half, and the rest is unexplained. V and J calls and clone size come straight from that table; D and trimming were deduced from the DNA. The sample has about 260,000 clones on record, roughly 90% of them singletons. The ten largest clones add up to about 3% of the sample.

Sequencing was carried out using PBMCs or T cells enriched from blood (not recorded which). The TCR sequence derives from a woman aged 50 to 60 who had recovered from COVID-19.

The nucleotide sequence reads TGTGCCAGCAGCCTCCGGCAGGGGTCGGTCAATCAGCCCCAGCATTTT. Its protein product is CASSLRQGSVNQPQHF. The chain is assembled from TRBV7-2 and TRBJ1-5; TRBD1 is a weak D gene call, 6 bases matching. Relative to germline, V is 5 bases shorter and J is 3 bases shorter, with 17 bases between their ends. The CDR3 has 16 amino acids, counting the end cysteine and phenylalanine. The entry retains the CDR3 DNA only, 48 bases that are in frame from base 1. As encoded in the germline V gene, CDR1 is SGHTA while CDR2 is FQGNSA.